This record covers a single TCR beta chain. Its matching antigen is unknown. The data derive from a study of shared clonotypes between healthy human individuals. Germline CDR1 is SGHKS and CDR2 is YYEKEE (reference sequence). Trimming shortened V by 1 base and J by 1 base, and 5 bases separated the two germline ends. There are 13 residues in the CDR3. Sequencing was performed with immunoSEQ multiplex PCR; in TCRdb, only in-frame clones are kept and a portion is missing. The sample consists of 450,000 to 600,000 clones, roughly 85% of them appearing once. Study observations and caveats: Exclusively blood specimens were collected; tissue repertoires likely differ.

What was sequenced was PBMCs. J is TRBJ1-1 and V is TRBV5-5, with unresolved D. This clonotype was obtained from a woman aged 40 to 55 in good health. Some clones in this sample may be carry-over from other donors' samples. CDR3 in amino acids: CASSLTPNTEAFF. The CDR3 DNA reads as TGTGCCAGCAGCTTGACACCGAACACTGAAGCTTTCTTT. The entire variable domain, with the rest obtained from reference TRBV5-5 and TRBJ1-1, is as follows: DAGVTQSPTHLIKTRGQQVTLRCSPISGHKSVSWYQQVLGQGPQFIFQYYEKEERGRGNFPDRFSARQFPNYSSELNVNALLLGDSALYLCASSLTPNTEAFFGQGTRLTVV.